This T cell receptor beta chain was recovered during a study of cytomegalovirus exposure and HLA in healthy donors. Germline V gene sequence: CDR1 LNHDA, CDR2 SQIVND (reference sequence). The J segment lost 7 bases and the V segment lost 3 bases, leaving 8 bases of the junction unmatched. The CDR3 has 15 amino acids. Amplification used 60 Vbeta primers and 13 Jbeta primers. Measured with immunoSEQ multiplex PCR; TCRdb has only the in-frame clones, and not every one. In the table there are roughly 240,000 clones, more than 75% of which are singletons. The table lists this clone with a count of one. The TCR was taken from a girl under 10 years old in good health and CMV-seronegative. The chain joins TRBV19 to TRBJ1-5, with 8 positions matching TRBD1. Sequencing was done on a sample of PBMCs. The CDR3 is CASSIHRGREQPQHF. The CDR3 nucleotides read TGTGCCAGTAGTATCCACAGGGGGAGGGAGCAGCCCCAGCATTTT.